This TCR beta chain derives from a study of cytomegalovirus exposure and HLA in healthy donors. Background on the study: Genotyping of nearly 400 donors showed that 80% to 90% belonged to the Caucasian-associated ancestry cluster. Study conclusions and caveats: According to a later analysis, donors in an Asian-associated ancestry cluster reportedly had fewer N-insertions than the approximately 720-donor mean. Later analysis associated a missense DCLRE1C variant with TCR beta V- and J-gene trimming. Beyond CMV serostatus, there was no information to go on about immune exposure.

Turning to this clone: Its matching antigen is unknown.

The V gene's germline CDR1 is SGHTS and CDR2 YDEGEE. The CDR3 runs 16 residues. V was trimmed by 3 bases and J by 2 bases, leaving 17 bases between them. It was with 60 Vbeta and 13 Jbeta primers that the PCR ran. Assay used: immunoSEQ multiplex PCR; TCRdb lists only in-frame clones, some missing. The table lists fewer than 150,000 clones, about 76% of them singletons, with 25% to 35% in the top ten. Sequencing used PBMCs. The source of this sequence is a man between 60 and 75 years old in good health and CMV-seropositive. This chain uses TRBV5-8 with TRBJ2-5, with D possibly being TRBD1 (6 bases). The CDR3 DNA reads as TGTGCCAGCAGCTCCCGACCTCGACAGGTTCAAGAGACCCAGTACTTC. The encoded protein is CASSSRPRQVQETQYF.